Listed here are 24 T cell receptor beta chains from one sample, sequenced in a study of CD8+ T cells in alopecia areata. Extracted RNA was reverse transcribed, and the resulting cDNA served as sequencing template. The assay was immunoSEQ multiplex PCR, and TCRdb's table has in-frame clones only and misses some. The sample consists of around 97,000 clones, under 90% of them appearing once. Sample treatment: oral pan-JAK inhibitor, 5-10 mg twice daily. The sequencing here drew on CD8+ T cells sorted from blood, taken around week 31, from a patient treated with tofacitinib. The receptors originated from a human donor with alopecia areata.

The rearrangement links TRBV14 to TRBJ2-1, with D hard to call. This CDR3 has 13 residues. Germline values: CDR1 SGHDN, CDR2 FVKESK. Trimming took off 1 base at V and 9 bases at J, with 10 bases between the two ends. CDR3: CASSQVALLEQFF. CDR3 bases: TGTGCCAGCAGCCAAGTGGCCCTCCTTGAGCAGTTCTTC.

The chain links TRBV11-2 to TRBJ2-3; D is ambiguous. Per the germline V gene, CDR1 is SGHAT and CDR2 is FQNNGV. V was pared by 3 bases and J by 2 bases, with 15 bases between. This CDR3 has 16 amino acids. The CDR3 sequence: CASSLGSLVNTDTQYF. The CDR3 region has the DNA TGTGCCAGCAGCTTGGGATCCTTAGTGAACACAGATACGCAGTATTTT.

J is TRBJ2-7 and V is TRBV29-1; 7 bases are a match to TRBD1. The CDR3 runs 14 residues. The germline V gene has CDR1 SQVTM and CDR2 ANQGSEA. The trim removed 2 bases at V and 5 bases at J, leaving 9 bases unmatched. This chain's CDR3 is CSVENAGGLDEQYF. For the CDR3, the DNA is TGCAGCGTTGAAAATGCAGGGGGTCTAGACGAGCAGTACTTC.

This chain uses TRBV25-1 with TRBJ2-1; D tentatively reads TRBD1 or TRBD2 (5 bases each). Germline assignment: CDR1 MGHDK and CDR2 SYGVNS. This CDR3 is built from 16 residues. The V end was cut by 1 base, the J end by 0 bases, with 10 bases between. CDR3 in amino acids: CASSEWGGGSYNEQFF. The CDR3 DNA follows: TGTGCCAGCAGTGAATGGGGTGGGGGCTCCTACAATGAGCAGTTCTTC.

The chain recombines TRBV29-1 with TRBJ2-1; D is ambiguous. V was clipped by 7 bases and J by 9 bases, with 19 bases between them. The CDR3 spans 13 residues. The germline V gene encodes CDR1 SQVTM and CDR2 ANQGSEA. DNA for the CDR3: TGCAGCGCTTCCGATTTAGGATCAACTGAGCAGTTCTTC. This translates into CSASDLGSTEQFF.

The chain joins TRBV15 to TRBJ2-5; 8 bases align to TRBD1. The trim removed 5 bases at V and 3 bases at J, leaving 5 bases unmatched. This CDR3 is 14 amino acids long. The germline CDR1 and CDR2 sequences are LNHNV and YYDKDF (reference sequence). As DNA, the CDR3 is TGTGCCACCAGCCAGGGGGCGCTTGAAGAGACCCAGTACTTC. This codes for CATSQGALEETQYF.

The count of this clone is one. The CDR3: CASSMALGQGGAQYF. The CDR3 region has the DNA TGTGCCAGTAGTATGGCCCTGGGACAGGGGGGCGCGCAGTACTTC. The chain couples TRBV19 to TRBJ2-7; 11 bases line up with TRBD1. This CDR3 has 15 amino acids. Germline V gives CDR1 LNHDA, CDR2 SQIVND (reference sequence). Germline trimming cut 3 bases from V and 9 bases from J; bases unmatched to any gene: 10.

This sequence joins TRBV2 and TRBJ2-3; 8 nucleotides align to TRBD2. Germline V CDR1 and CDR2: SNHLY, FYNNEI. The CDR3 is 17 amino acids. V shed 4 bases and J 2 bases; nucleotides not matched to a gene: 11. In nucleotides, the CDR3 is TGTGCCAGCAGTGGGTATGGGGCTAGCGGGTACACAGATACGCAGTATTTT. Residues: CASSGYGASGYTDTQYF.

This clone occurred a few times. The chain couples TRBV7-9 to TRBJ2-7; D is possibly TRBD2 (6 bases). V was shortened by 6 bases and J by 3 bases, with 15 bases between the two germline ends. In germline, CDR1 is SEHNR, CDR2 FQNEAQ (reference sequence). CDR3 length: 14 amino acids. For the CDR3, the DNA is TGTGCCAGCAGGGGCCCGGGGGTAGGCTACGAGCAGTACTTC. Translation: CASRGPGVGYEQYF.

The V gene is TRBV6-1, the J gene TRBJ2-7, with D possibly TRBD2 on 6 matching bases. V was shortened by 7 bases and J by 6 bases, with 19 bases between the two germline ends. This CDR3 comprises 14 residues. Germline CDR1 and CDR2: MNHNS and SASEGT. The CDR3 here is CASNNGAGRGEQYF. CDR3 bases: TGTGCCAGCAACAACGGAGCGGGTCGGGGCGAGCAGTACTTC.

This clone was seen just once. The gene calls are TRBV7-8 and TRBJ2-7; 8 bases line up with TRBD2. Germline loops: CDR1 SGHVS, CDR2 FQNEAQ. CDR3 size: 15 residues. V shed 5 bases and J 4 bases; nucleotides not matched to a gene: 10. The CDR3 nucleotides are TGTGCCAGCAGCCAAGAACTAGCGGCCCGGTACGAGCAGTACTTC. Residues: CASSQELAARYEQYF.

V usage is TRBV14 and J usage is TRBJ2-7, with 11 bases fitting TRBD1. There are 16 residues in the CDR3. Germline trimming cut 0 bases from V and 6 bases from J; bases unmatched to any gene: 7. Looked up from germline, CDR1 is SGHDN and CDR2 is FVKESK. This chain's CDR3 is CASSQEAGTGGLEQYF. The CDR3 bases are TGTGCCAGCAGCCAAGAAGCCGGGACAGGGGGTCTCGAGCAGTACTTC.

This clone was detected only once. The rearrangement links TRBV7-9 to TRBJ2-2; perhaps TRBD2 as D (5 bases). Germline V CDR1 and CDR2: SEHNR, FQNEAQ (reference sequence). With 1 base removed from V and 7 bases from J, the gap between germline ends came to 10 bases. This CDR3 comprises 14 residues. CDR3 in DNA: TGTGCCAGCAGCTTAGATCCGAGCGGCGGGGAGCTGTTTTTT. This gives the protein CASSLDPSGGELFF.

In the case of this clone: Different DNA sequences within this sample yield the same CDR3. The V call is TRBV27, the J call TRBJ2-1; D is ambiguous. V was clipped by 9 bases and J by 0 bases, with 15 bases between them. Germline V gene sequence: CDR1 MNHEY, CDR2 SMNVEV (reference sequence). The CDR3 is 15 amino acids. For the CDR3, the DNA is TGTGCCAGTGGTATTAGTGAGAGCTCCTACAATGAGCAGTTCTTC. This codes for CASGISESSYNEQFF.

J is TRBJ2-1 and V is TRBV9; D is ambiguous. V was trimmed by 4 bases and J by 7 bases, leaving 6 bases between them. Germline V CDR1 and CDR2: SGDLS, YYNGEE. CDR3 length equals 11 residues. Written as DNA, the CDR3 is TGTGCCAGCAGCTACCTAAATGAGCAGTTCTTC. Its protein is CASSYLNEQFF.

CDR3 sequence reads: CASSLRTGGSEQYF. The CDR3 bases are TGTGCCAGCAGTTTACGGACAGGGGGCAGCGAGCAGTACTTC. This chain links TRBV27 with TRBJ2-7; 11 bases agree with TRBD1. Germline V gene sequence: CDR1 MNHEY, CDR2 SMNVEV (reference sequence). The V gene end was trimmed by 2 bases and the J gene end by 6 bases; junction bases not matched to a gene: 3. The CDR3 runs 14 residues.

The gene calls are TRBV6-1 and TRBJ2-1; D gene uncertain. V shed 0 bases and J shed 4 bases, with 1 base lying between them. CDR1 MNHNS and CDR2 SASEGT come from the germline V gene. The CDR3 consists of 12 residues. CDR3 bases: TGTGCCAGCAGTGAAGCATACAATGAGCAGTTCTTC. Translation: CASSEAYNEQFF.

The chain recombines TRBV7-9 with TRBJ2-3; 10 bases line up with TRBD1. Per germline, CDR1 SEHNR and CDR2 FQNEAQ (reference sequence). V lost 2 bases, J lost 0 bases, and 11 bases stayed unmatched. This CDR3 is built from 19 residues. CDR3 coding DNA: TGTGCCAGCAGCTTACTCCCCGGACAGGGGGATTGGAGCACAGATACGCAGTATTTT. Amino acids: CASSLLPGQGDWSTDTQYF.

This rearrangement joins TRBV29-1 to TRBJ2-3; 8 bases are shared with TRBD1. Germline CDR1 and CDR2: SQVTM and ANQGSEA. J lost 2 bases, V lost 6 bases, and 10 bases had no gene match. This CDR3 has 15 amino acids. CDR3: CSVHPRGLNTDTQYF. The CDR3 DNA follows: TGCAGCGTCCACCCCAGGGGGCTAAACACAGATACGCAGTATTTT.

This chain uses TRBV7-8 with TRBJ2-5, with D unclear. Per germline, CDR1 SGHVS and CDR2 FQNEAQ. The CDR3 covers 14 residues. Trimming stripped 3 bases from V and 4 bases from J, with 12 bases between. CDR3 protein: CASSFVPAAETQYF. CDR3 coding DNA: TGTGCCAGCAGCTTCGTTCCGGCCGCAGAGACCCAGTACTTC.

CDR3 DNA: TGTGCCAGTAGTCTAAGGGACGAGCAGGCCTACAATGAGCAGTTCTTC. It codes for CASSLRDEQAYNEQFF. The J gene is TRBJ2-1, the V gene TRBV19, with D perhaps assigned TRBD1 or TRBD2 (5 bases each). Germline-derived CDR1 and CDR2 are LNHDA and SQIVND (reference sequence). The CDR3 is 16 residues long. V shed 5 bases and J shed 2 bases, with 16 bases lying between them. Full variable domain (missing parts from reference TRBV19 and TRBJ2-1): DGGITQSPKYLFRKEGQNVTLSCEQNLNHDAMYWYRQDPGQGLRLIYYSQIVNDFQKGDIAEGYSVSREKKESFPLTVTSAQKNPTAFYLCASSLRDEQAYNEQFFGPGTRLTVL.

The CDR3 DNA reads TGTGCCACCGCTAGCGGGAGGGCCGGGAATGAGCAGTTCTTC. Protein sequence: CATASGRAGNEQFF. The chain employs TRBV21-1 and TRBJ2-1; the D call of TRBD2 is as the table states it, not checked on the DNA. TRBV21-1 is an annotated pseudogene. This CDR3 is 14 amino acids long.

This chain links TRBV5-4 with TRBJ2-7; 7 bases align to TRBD2. Per the germline V gene, CDR1 is SGHNT and CDR2 is YYREEE (reference sequence). V dropped 2 bases and J dropped 1; count of bases not matched to a gene: 6. The CDR3 covers 15 residues. The CDR3 region has the DNA TGTGCCAGCAGCTTCGGCCTAGCGGCTTCCTACGAGCAGTACTTC. This codes for CASSFGLAASYEQYF. The full variable domain, in which reference TRBV5-4 and TRBJ2-7 provide the parts outside the CDR3, is ETGVTQSPTHLIKTRGQQVTLRCSSQSGHNTVSWYQQALGQGPQFIFQYYREEENGRGNFPPRFSGLQFPNYSSELNVNALELDDSALYLCASSFGLAASYEQYFGPGTRLTVT.

Only one count was recorded for this clone. The V call is TRBV5-1, the J call TRBJ2-3, with D perhaps TRBD2 (5 bases). The germline V gene encodes CDR1 SGHRS and CDR2 YFSETQ. V was shortened by 4 bases and J by 6 bases, with 6 bases between the two germline ends. The CDR3 has 11 residues. The CDR3 region has the DNA TGCGCCAGCAGCGAGGGTGATACGCAGTATTTT. This sequence encodes CASSEGDTQYF.